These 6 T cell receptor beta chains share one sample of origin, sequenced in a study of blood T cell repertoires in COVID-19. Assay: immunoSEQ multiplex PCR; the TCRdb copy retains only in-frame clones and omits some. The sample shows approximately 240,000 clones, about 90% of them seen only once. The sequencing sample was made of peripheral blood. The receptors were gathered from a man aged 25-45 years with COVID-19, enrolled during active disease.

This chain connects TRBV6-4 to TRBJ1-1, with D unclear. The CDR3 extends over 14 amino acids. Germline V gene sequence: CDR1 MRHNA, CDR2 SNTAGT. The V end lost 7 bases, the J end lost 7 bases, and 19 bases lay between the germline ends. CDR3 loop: CASKRESVSGEAFF. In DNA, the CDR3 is TGTGCCAGCAAGCGGGAATCCGTTTCCGGTGAAGCTTTCTTT.

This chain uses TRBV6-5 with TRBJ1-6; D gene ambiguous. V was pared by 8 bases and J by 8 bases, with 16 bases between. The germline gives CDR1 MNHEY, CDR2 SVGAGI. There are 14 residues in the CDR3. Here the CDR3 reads CASEWGEWDSPLHF. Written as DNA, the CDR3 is TGTGCCAGCGAATGGGGAGAATGGGATTCACCCCTCCACTTT.

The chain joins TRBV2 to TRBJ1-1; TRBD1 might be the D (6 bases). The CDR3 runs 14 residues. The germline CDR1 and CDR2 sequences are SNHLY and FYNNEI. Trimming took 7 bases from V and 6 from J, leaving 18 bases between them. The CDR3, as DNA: TGTGCCAGCACGGGTACAGGGAATCCCCCTGAAGCTTTCTTT. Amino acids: CASTGTGNPPEAFF. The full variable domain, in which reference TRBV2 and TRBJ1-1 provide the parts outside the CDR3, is EPEVTQTPSHQVTQMGQEVILRCVPISNHLYFYWYRQILGQKVEFLVSFYNNEISEKSEIFDDQFSVERPDGSNFTLKIRSTKLEDSAMYFCASTGTGNPPEAFFGQGTRLTVV.

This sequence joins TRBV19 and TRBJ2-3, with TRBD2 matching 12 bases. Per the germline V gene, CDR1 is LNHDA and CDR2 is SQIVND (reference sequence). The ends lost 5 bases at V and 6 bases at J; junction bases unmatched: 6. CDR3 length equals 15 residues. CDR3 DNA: TGTGCCAGTAGTCCCAGAGGACTAGCGGGGGATACGCAGTATTTT. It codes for CASSPRGLAGDTQYF.

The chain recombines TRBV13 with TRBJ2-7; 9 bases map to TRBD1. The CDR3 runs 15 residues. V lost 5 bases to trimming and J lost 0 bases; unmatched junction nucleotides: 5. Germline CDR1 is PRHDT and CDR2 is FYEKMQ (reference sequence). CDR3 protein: CASSQGTGTSYEQYF. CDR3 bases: TGTGCCAGCAGCCAAGGGACAGGGACCTCCTACGAGCAGTACTTC.

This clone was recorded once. The CDR3 bases are TGCGCCAGCAGTGATGGCGGGGGGCAAGAGACCCAGTACTTC. Translating gives CASSDGGGQETQYF. This chain links TRBV10-1 with TRBJ2-5, with TRBD2 matching 8 bases. Per the germline V gene, CDR1 is WNHNN and CDR2 is SYGVQD (reference sequence). CDR3 length: 14 residues. Trimming removed 3 bases from V and 2 bases from J; junction bases left unmatched: 2.